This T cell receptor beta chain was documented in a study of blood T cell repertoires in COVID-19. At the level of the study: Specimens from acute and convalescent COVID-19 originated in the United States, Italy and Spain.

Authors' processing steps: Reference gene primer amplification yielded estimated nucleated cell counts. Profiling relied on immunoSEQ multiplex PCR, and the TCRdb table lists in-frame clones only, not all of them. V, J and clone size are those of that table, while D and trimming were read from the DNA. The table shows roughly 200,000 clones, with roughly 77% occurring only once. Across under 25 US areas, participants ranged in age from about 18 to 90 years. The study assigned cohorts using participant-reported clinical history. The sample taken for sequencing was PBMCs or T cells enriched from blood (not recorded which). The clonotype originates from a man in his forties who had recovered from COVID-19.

CDR3 residues: CASSVAGGMDTQYF. DNA of the CDR3: TGTGCCAGCAGCGTGGCGGGAGGGATGGATACGCAGTATTTT. V usage is TRBV9 and J usage is TRBJ2-3; TRBD2 matches 9 bases. Per germline, CDR1 SGDLS and CDR2 YYNGEE. This CDR3 is 14 amino acids long. Losses at the gene ends were 2 bases for V and 6 bases for J; bases not matched to a gene: 4.